This TCR beta chain comes out of a study of identical twins. Study-level findings and limits: Twins shared beta out-of-frame sequences in excess, but this excess was weaker. Cord blood beta clonotypes that were abundant carried fewer insertions, and memory repertoires showed no such trend. The conclusions drew on cross-sectional statistical analysis instead of tracking the same donors.

At least ten counts were recorded for this clonotype. Its specificity is unknown. A universal primer site was created by template switching, with the cDNA bearing unique molecular identifiers. MiXCR, applied by TCRdb to the 5' RACE reads, yields one record per CDR3 protein. The table has some 460,000 distinct CDR3 sequences, around 14% seen once. CDR3 length: 17 amino acids. CDR1 and CDR2 from the germline V gene are SGHTA and FQGNSA. J was trimmed by 1 base and V by 1 base; bases with no gene match: 5. The same sample was also studied in work on yellow fever vaccine responses in identical twins.

Material for sequencing was CD4+ T cells sorted from blood. This chain links TRBV7-2 with TRBJ2-4; 9 bases align to TRBD2. This clonotype was sampled from a woman aged 18-30 years in good health. CDR3 coding DNA: TGTGCCAGCAGCTTAGGGCCTAGCGGGAAGGCCAAAAACATTCAGTACTTC. This encodes CASSLGPSGKAKNIQYF.